Sequencing of this T cell receptor beta chain was carried out in a study of control samples from healthy donors and cancer patients. The CDR3 runs to 16 residues. Germline CDR1 is SNHLY and CDR2 is FYNNEI. V was clipped by 2 bases and J by 7 bases, with 15 bases between them. Repertoires were generated with immunoSEQ multiplex PCR, while TCRdb's copy carries only in-frame clones and drops some. The sample includes 95,000 to 110,000 clones, roughly 89% of them seen just once. The sequence derives from a man aged 60 to 69 with lung cancer. The chain recombines TRBV2 with TRBJ1-6; D is undetermined. Sequenced material: PBMCs. The CDR3 sequence: CASSETPTGANSPLHF. The CDR3 DNA is TGTGCCAGCAGTGAAACCCCCACGGGAGCCAATTCACCCCTCCACTTT.